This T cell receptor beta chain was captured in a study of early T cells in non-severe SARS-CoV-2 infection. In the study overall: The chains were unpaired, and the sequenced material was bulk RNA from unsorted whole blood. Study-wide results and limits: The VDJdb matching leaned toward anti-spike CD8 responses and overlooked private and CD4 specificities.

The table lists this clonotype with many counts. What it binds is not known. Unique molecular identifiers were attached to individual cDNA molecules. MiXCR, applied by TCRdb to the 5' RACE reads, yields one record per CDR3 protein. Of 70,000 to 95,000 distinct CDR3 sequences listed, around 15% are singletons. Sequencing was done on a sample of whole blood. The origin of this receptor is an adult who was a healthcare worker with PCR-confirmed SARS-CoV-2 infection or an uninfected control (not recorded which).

The DNA for the CDR3 is TGCGCCAGCAGTCGGGAAGCGGGGTACACCGGGGAGCTGTTTTTT. This sequence encodes CASSREAGYTGELFF. The chain recombines TRBV10-1 with TRBJ2-2; 7 bases align to TRBD2. The CDR3 extends over 15 amino acids. After removal of 5 bases from V and 3 bases from J, the junction contained 6 bases not matched to a gene. Germline V gives CDR1 WNHNN, CDR2 SYGVQD (reference sequence).